This T cell receptor (beta chain) stems from a study of cytomegalovirus exposure and HLA in healthy donors. Notes on the study in general: Rarity characterized most TCR sequences, yet some public TCRs appeared in many donors.

A multiplex PCR was run with 60 Vbeta primers and 13 Jbeta primers. Profiled with immunoSEQ multiplex PCR; TCRdb holds only in-frame clones, not every one. The data contain 150,000 to 200,000 clones, approximately 82% of them singletons. Concerning this clone itself: Its antigen is not known.

The receptor's source is a male donor in good health and CMV-seropositive. What was sequenced was PBMCs.

This CDR3 is CASSFHRGSYEQYF. The CDR3 DNA follows: TGTGCCAGCAGTTTTCATCGGGGCTCCTACGAGCAGTACTTC. This chain joins TRBV27 and TRBJ2-7; D is possibly TRBD2 (5 bases). The CDR3 extends over 14 amino acids. Trimming cost V 3 bases and J 0 bases, with 9 bases left between them. CDR1 MNHEY and CDR2 SMNVEV come from the germline V gene (reference sequence).